This TCR beta chain was sequenced for a study of blood T cells in healthy people across ages. Study as a whole: Every two T cells gave about one barcoded beta molecule via template switching. Study findings and constraints: Donors of long life had a larger count of naive CD4+ cells and greater diversity than aged donors.

PBMCs, at least 7 million per sample, were isolated. About this clonotype: Antigen: not known. At one boundary the junction diverges from the germline segment, which might be a read error.

PCR was performed a second time for about 7 to 11 cycles using a sample-barcoded 5' primer and a J-beta primer mix. Every cDNA was tagged by a template-switch adaptor with 12 random nucleotides. TCRdb re-analysed the 5' RACE reads in MiXCR, keeping a single row per CDR3 protein. The sample yields around 1,700,000 distinct CDR3 sequences, roughly 27% seen once. This clonotype was sampled from a woman in her 30s in good health. The sequencing sample was made of blood.

The CDR3 loop is CTSSQDSVVGYTF. In DNA, the CDR3 is TGTACCAGCAGCCAAGACAGCGTCGTGGGCTACACCTTC. The chain couples TRBV14 to TRBJ1-2, with D maybe TRBD1 (5 bases). There are 13 residues in the CDR3. The germline CDR1 and CDR2 sequences are SGHDN and FVKESK.